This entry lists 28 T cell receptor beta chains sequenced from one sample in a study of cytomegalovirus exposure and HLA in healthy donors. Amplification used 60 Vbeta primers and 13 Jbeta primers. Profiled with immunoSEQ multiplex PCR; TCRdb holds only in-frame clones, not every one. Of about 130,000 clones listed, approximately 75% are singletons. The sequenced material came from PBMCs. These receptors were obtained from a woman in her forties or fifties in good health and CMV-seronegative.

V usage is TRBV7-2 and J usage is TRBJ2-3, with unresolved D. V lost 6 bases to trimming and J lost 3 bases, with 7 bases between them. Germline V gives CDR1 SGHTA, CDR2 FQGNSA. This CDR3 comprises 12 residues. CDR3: CASSRVTDTQYF. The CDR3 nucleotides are TGTGCCAGCAGTCGAGTGACAGATACGCAGTATTTT. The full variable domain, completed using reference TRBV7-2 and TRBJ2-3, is GAGVSQSPSNKVTEKGKDVELRCDPISGHTALYWYRQSLGQGLEFLIYFQGNSAPDKSGLPSDRFSAERTGGSVSTLTIQRTQQEDSAVYLCASSRVTDTQYFGPGTRLTVL.

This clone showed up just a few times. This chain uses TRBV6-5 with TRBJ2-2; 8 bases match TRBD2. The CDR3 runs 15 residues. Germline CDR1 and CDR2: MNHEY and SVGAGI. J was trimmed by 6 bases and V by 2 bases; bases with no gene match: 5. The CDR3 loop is CASSYVSGISGELFF. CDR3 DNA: TGTGCCAGCAGTTACGTTAGCGGGATTTCCGGGGAGCTGTTTTTT.

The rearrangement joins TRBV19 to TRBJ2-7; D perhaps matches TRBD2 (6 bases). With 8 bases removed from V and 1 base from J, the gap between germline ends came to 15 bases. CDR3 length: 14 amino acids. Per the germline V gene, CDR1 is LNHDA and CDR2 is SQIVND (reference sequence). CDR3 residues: CASASASDSYEQYF. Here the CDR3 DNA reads TGTGCCAGTGCCTCGGCTAGCGATTCCTACGAGCAGTACTTC.

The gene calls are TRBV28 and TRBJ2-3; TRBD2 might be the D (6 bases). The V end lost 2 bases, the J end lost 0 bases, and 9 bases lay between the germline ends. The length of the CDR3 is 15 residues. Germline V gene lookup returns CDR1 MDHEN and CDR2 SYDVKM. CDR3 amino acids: CASSLQDYSTDTQYF. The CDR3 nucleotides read TGTGCCAGCAGTTTACAGGACTACAGCACAGATACGCAGTATTTT.

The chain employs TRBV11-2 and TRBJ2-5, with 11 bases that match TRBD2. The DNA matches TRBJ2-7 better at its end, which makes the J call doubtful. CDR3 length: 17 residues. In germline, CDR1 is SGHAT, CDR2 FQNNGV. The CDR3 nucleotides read TGTGCCAGCAGCCCGACTAGCGGGACACGCCTGGCCTACGAGCAGTACTTC. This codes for CASSPTSGTRLAYEQYF.

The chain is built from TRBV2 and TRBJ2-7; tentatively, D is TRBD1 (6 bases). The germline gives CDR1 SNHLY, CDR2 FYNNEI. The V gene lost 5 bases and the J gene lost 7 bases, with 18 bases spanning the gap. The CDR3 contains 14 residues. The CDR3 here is CASSTGTPGSEQYF. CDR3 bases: TGTGCCAGCAGTACAGGGACCCCGGGGTCTGAGCAGTACTTC.

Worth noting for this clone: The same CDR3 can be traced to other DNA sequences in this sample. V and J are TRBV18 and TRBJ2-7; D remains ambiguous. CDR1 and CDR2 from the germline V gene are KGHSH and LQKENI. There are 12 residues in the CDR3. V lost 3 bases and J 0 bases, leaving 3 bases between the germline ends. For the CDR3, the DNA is TGTGCCAGCTCACCGAGCTCCTACGAGCAGTACTTC. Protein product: CASSPSSYEQYF.

The CDR3 DNA reads TGTGCCAGTAGTCCACAGGGTAGGAGTCTCACCGGGGAGCTGTTTTTT. Translating gives CASSPQGRSLTGELFF. V usage is TRBV19 and J usage is TRBJ2-2, with D perhaps matching TRBD1 (6 bases). There are 16 residues in the CDR3. Trimming shortened V by 5 bases and J by 4 bases, and 17 bases separated the two germline ends. CDR1 and CDR2 (germline): LNHDA, SQIVND (reference sequence).

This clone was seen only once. For the CDR3, the DNA is TGCGCCAGCAGCTTGGAACCGGGGGAGAGCTATGGCTACACCTTC. Translation: CASSLEPGESYGYTF. J is TRBJ1-2 and V is TRBV5-1; D is perhaps TRBD1 (5 bases). Trimming left V 0 bases short and J 4 bases short, with 13 bases between. The CDR3 length is 15 residues. The germline V gene has CDR1 SGHRS and CDR2 YFSETQ. The entire variable domain, with the rest obtained from reference TRBV5-1 and TRBJ1-2, is as follows: KAGVTQTPRYLIKTRGQQVTLSCSPISGHRSVSWYQQTPGQGLQFLFEYFSETQRNKGNFPGRFSGRQFSNSRSEMNVSTLELGDSALYLCASSLEPGESYGYTFGSGTRLTVV.

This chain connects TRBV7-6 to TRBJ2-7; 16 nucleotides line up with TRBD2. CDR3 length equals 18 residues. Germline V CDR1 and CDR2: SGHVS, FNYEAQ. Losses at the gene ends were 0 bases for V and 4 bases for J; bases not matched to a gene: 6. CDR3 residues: CASSLAGLAGGQEYEQYF. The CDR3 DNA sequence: TGTGCCAGCAGCTTAGCGGGACTAGCGGGAGGGCAGGAATACGAGCAGTACTTC.

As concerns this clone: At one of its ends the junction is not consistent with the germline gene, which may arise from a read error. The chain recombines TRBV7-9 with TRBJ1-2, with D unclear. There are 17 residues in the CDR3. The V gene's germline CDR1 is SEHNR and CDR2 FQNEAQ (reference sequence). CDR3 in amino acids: CSSSLALPPRRYYGYTF. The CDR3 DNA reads TGTTCCAGCAGCTTAGCCCTTCCCCCGAGGCGATACTATGGCTACACCTTC.

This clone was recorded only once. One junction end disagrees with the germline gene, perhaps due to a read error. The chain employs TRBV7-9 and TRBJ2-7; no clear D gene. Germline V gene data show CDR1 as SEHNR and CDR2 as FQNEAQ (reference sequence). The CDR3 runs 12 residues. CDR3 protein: CSSSPLTDEQYF. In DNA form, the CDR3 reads TGTTCCAGCAGCCCTCTCACGGACGAGCAGTACTTC.

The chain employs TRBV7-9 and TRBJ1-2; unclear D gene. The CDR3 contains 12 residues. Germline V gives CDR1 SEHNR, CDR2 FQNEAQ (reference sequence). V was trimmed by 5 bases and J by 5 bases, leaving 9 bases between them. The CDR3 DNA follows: TGTGCCAGCAGCCTAACCGGGTATGGCTACACCTTC. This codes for CASSLTGYGYTF.

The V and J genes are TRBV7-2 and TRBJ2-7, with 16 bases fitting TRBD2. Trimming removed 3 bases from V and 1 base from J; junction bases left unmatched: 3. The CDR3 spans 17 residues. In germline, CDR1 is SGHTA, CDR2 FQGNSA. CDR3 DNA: TGTGCCAGCAGCTTGGGACTAGCGGGAGGGGTGTCCTACGAGCAGTACTTC. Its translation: CASSLGLAGGVSYEQYF.

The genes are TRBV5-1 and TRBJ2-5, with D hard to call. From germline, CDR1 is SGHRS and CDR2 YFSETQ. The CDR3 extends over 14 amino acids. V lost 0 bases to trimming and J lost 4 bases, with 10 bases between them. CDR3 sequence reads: CASSLGGGGETQYF. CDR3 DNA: TGCGCCAGCAGCTTGGGAGGCGGTGGAGAGACCCAGTACTTC.

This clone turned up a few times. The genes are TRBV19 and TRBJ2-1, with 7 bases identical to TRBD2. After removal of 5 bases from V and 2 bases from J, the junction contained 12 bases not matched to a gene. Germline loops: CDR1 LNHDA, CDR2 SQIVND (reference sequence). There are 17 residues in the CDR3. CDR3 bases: TGTGCCAGTAGTGTGACTTGGGGTGGGAGGGCCTACAATGAGCAGTTCTTC. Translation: CASSVTWGGRAYNEQFF.

In nucleotides, the CDR3 is TGTGCCAGCAGCGTACTCTTAGACGGGGGGGGTGAGCAGTTCTTC. This translates into CASSVLLDGGGEQFF. The gene calls are TRBV9 and TRBJ2-1; 8 bases are a match to TRBD2. The CDR3 spans 15 residues. V trimming: 1 base; J trimming: 9 bases; junction bases outside the gene matches: 9. Germline CDR1 is SGDLS and CDR2 is YYNGEE.

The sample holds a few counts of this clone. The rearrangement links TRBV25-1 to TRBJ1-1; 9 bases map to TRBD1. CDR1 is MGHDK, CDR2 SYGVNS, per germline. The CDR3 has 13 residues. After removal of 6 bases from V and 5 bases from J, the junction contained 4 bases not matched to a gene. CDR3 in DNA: TGTGCCAGCAGCGCGACAGGGGGAACTGAAGCTTTCTTT. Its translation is CASSATGGTEAFF.

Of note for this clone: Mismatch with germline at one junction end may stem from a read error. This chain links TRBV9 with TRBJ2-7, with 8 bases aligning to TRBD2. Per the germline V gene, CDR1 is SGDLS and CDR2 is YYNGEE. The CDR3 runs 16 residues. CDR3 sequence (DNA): TGTGCCGGCAGCGCGGGACCTGGAGCGGGAGACGACGAGCAGTACTTC. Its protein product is CAGSAGPGAGDDEQYF.

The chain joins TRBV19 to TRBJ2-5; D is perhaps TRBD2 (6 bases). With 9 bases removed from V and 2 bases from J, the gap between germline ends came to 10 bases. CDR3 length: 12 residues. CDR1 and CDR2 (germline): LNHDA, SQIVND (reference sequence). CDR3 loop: CASAGRQETQYF. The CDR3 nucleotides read TGTGCCAGCGCAGGGAGGCAAGAGACCCAGTACTTC. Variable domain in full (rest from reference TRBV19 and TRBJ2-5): DGGITQSPKYLFRKEGQNVTLSCEQNLNHDAMYWYRQDPGQGLRLIYYSQIVNDFQKGDIAEGYSVSREKKESFPLTVTSAQKNPTAFYLCASAGRQETQYFGPGTRLLVL.

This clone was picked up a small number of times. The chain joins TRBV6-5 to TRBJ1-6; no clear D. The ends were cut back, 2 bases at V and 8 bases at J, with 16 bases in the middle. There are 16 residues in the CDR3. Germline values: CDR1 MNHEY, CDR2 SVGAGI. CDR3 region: CASSYESGRTYSPLHF. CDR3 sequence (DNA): TGTGCCAGCAGTTACGAAAGTGGGCGCACCTATTCACCCCTCCACTTT.

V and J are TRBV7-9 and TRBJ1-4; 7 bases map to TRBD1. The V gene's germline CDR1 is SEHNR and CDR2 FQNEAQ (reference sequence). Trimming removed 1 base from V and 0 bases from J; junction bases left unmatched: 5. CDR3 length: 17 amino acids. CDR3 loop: CASSLDRGSSTNEKLFF. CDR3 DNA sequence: TGTGCCAGCAGCTTAGACAGGGGCTCTTCAACTAATGAAAAACTGTTTTTT.

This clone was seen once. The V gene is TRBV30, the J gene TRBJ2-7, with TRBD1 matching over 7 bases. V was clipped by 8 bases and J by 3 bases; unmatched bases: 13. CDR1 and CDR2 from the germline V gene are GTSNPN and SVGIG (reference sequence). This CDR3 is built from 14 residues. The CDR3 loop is CARTTTRDSYEQYF. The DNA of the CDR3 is TGTGCCAGAACCACCACCAGGGACAGCTACGAGCAGTACTTC.

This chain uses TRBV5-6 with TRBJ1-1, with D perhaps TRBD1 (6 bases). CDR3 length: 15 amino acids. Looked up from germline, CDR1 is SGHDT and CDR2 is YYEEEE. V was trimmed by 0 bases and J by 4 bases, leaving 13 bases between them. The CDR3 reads CASSLAGTKTTEAFF. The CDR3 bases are TGTGCCAGCAGCTTGGCAGGGACAAAGACCACTGAAGCTTTCTTT.

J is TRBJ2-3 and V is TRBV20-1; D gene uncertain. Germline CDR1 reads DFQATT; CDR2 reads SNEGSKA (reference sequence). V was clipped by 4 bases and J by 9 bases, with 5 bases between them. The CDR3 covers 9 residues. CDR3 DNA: TGCAGTGCTATCTTCACGCAGTATTTT. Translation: CSAIFTQYF.

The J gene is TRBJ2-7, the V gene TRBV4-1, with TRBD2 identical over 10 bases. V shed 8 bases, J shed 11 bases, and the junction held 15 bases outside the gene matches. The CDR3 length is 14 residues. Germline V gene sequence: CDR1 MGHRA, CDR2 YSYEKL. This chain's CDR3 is CASAPAGRTSGEYF. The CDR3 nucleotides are TGCGCCAGCGCCCCCGCAGGCCGGACTAGCGGAGAGTACTTC.

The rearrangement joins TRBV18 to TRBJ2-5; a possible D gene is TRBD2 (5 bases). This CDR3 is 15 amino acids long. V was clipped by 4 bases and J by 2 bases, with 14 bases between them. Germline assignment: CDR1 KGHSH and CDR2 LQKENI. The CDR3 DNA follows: TGTGCCAGCTCACAACCTAGGGAGTTACAAGAGACCCAGTACTTC. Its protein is CASSQPRELQETQYF.

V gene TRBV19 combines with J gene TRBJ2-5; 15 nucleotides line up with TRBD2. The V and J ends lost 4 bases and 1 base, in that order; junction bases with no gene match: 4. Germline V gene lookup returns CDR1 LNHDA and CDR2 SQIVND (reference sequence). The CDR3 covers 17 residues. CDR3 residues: CASSTWTSGRVQETQYF. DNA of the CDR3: TGTGCCAGTAGTACATGGACTAGCGGGAGGGTCCAAGAGACCCAGTACTTC. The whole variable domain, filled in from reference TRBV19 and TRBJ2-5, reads DGGITQSPKYLFRKEGQNVTLSCEQNLNHDAMYWYRQDPGQGLRLIYYSQIVNDFQKGDIAEGYSVSREKKESFPLTVTSAQKNPTAFYLCASSTWTSGRVQETQYFGPGTRLLVL.